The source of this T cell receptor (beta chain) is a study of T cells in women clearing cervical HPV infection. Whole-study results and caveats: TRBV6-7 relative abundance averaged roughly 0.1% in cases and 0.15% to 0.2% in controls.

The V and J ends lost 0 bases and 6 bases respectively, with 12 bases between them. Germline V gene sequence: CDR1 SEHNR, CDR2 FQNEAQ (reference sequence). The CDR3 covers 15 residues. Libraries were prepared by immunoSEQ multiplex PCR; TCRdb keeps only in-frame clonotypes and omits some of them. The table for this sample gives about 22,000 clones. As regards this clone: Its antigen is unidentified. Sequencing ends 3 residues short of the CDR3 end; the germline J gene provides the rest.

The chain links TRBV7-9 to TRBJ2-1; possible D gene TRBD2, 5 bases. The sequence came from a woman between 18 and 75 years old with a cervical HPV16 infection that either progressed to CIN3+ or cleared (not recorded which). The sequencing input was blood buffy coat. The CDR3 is CASSLALGLTNEQFF. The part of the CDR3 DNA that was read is TGTGCCAGCAGCTTAGCGCTAGGACTTACCAATGAG. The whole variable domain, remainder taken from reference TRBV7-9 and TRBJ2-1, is DTGVSQNPRHKITKRGQNVTFRCDPISEHNRLYWYRQTLGQGPEFLTYFQNEAQLEKSRLLSDRFSAERPKGSFSTLEIQRTEQGDSAMYLCASSLALGLTNEQFFGPGTRLTVL.